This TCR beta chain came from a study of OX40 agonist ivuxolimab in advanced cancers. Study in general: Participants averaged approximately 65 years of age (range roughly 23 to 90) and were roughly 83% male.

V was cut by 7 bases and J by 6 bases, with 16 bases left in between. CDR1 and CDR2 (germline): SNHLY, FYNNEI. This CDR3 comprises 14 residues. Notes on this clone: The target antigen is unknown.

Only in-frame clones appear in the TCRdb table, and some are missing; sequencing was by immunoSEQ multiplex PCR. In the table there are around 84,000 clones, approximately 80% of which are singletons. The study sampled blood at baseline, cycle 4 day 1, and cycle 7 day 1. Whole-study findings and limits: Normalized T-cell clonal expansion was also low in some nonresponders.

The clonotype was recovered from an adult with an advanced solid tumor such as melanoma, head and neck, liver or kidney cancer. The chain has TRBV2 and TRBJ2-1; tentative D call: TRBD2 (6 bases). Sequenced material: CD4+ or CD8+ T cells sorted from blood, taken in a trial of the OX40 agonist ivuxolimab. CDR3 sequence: CASTRNMGGNEQFF. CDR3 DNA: TGTGCCAGCACCCGTAATATGGGGGGCAATGAGCAGTTCTTC.